These T cell receptor beta chains were read from a single sample in a study of blood T cell repertoires in COVID-19. Sequencing was performed with immunoSEQ multiplex PCR; in TCRdb, only in-frame clones are kept and a portion is missing. The sample yields 390,000 or so clones, around 86% seen once. The sequencing sample was made of peripheral blood. The source is a woman in her twenties or thirties with active or convalescent COVID-19. Each CDR3 is given without its conserved first and last residue.

CDR3aa: ASSQEQGWNSPLH
len: 13
v_gene: TRBV4-2
j_gene: TRBJ1-6

CDR3aa: ASSDIGDLTYNEQF
len: 14
v_gene: TRBV7-2
j_gene: TRBJ2-1

CDR3aa: ASMITSGSYNEQF
len: 13
v_gene: TRBV10-2
j_gene: TRBJ2-1

CDR3aa: ASSPRTGVNYGYT
len: 13
v_gene: TRBV7-8
j_gene: TRBJ1-2

CDR3aa: ASSPGRGLNTEAF
len: 13
v_gene: TRBV19
j_gene: TRBJ1-1

CDR3aa: ASKEKGFSSGSIHEQF
len: 16
v_gene: TRBV2
j_gene: TRBJ2-1

CDR3aa: ASSRTGGTEAF
len: 11
v_gene: TRBV18
j_gene: TRBJ1-1

CDR3aa: ASSYSTGTGRNGYT
len: 14
v_gene: TRBV6-5
j_gene: TRBJ1-2

CDR3aa: ASSRAGTLDEQY
len: 12
v_gene: TRBV5-1
j_gene: TRBJ2-7

CDR3aa: TSSQDWRTQPAYNEQF
len: 16
v_gene: TRBV1
j_gene: TRBJ2-1

CDR3aa: ASSLVSGTGELF
len: 12
v_gene: TRBV5-1
j_gene: TRBJ2-2

CDR3aa: ASSVKRIANYGYT
len: 13
v_gene: TRBV2
j_gene: TRBJ1-2

CDR3aa: ASSLEGVRNAF
len: 11
v_gene: TRBV5-1
j_gene: TRBJ1-1

CDR3aa: ASSIHPAVNTEAF
len: 13
v_gene: TRBV19
j_gene: TRBJ1-1

CDR3aa: ASSLVGTQGLNSPLH
len: 15
v_gene: TRBV5-1
j_gene: TRBJ1-6

CDR3aa: ASSLIQTETYNEQF
len: 14
v_gene: TRBV13
j_gene: TRBJ2-1

CDR3aa: ASGLSPNGETQY
len: 12
v_gene: TRBV12-5
j_gene: TRBJ2-5

CDR3aa: ATSFPGGGSEAF
len: 12
v_gene: TRBV24-1
j_gene: TRBJ1-1

CDR3aa: ASSTGAQETQY
len: 11
v_gene: TRBV25-1
j_gene: TRBJ2-5

CDR3aa: ASTLWGDGANVLT
len: 13
v_gene: TRBV7-8
j_gene: TRBJ2-6

CDR3aa: ASSPAGPNTDTQY
len: 13
v_gene: TRBV18
j_gene: TRBJ2-3

CDR3aa: ASRPTGGYAF
len: 10
v_gene: TRBV19
j_gene: TRBJ1-1

CDR3aa: ASSVGQNTEAF
len: 11
v_gene: TRBV2
j_gene: TRBJ1-1

CDR3aa: ASSWRQGAFNEQF
len: 13
v_gene: TRBV5-8
j_gene: TRBJ2-1

CDR3aa: ASSETGVGYNEQF
len: 13
v_gene: TRBV2
j_gene: TRBJ2-1

CDR3aa: ASSQDSYETQY
len: 11
v_gene: TRBV4-1
j_gene: TRBJ2-5

CDR3aa: ASSLELSGTGPSGYT
len: 15
v_gene: TRBV7-2
j_gene: TRBJ1-2

CDR3aa: ASSLGAGTVYNEQF
len: 14
v_gene: TRBV11-2
j_gene: TRBJ2-1

CDR3aa: ATSRGEDTQY
len: 10
v_gene: TRBV15
j_gene: TRBJ2-3

CDR3aa: ASSLPGQGTDTQY
len: 13
v_gene: TRBV6-5
j_gene: TRBJ2-3

CDR3aa: ASSWTGGYGYT
len: 11
v_gene: TRBV27
j_gene: TRBJ1-2

CDR3aa: SVEGTRGEGTEAF
len: 13
v_gene: TRBV29-1
j_gene: TRBJ1-1

CDR3aa: ASSQELAGGFYNEQF
len: 15
v_gene: TRBV4-1
j_gene: TRBJ2-1

CDR3aa: ASSLGTGNQPQH
len: 12
v_gene: TRBV3-1/TRBV3-2
j_gene: TRBJ1-5